This paragraph covers one TCR beta chain sequence. These data come from a study of T cell changes during pregnancy in multiple sclerosis. Per germline, CDR1 SGHTS and CDR2 YDEGEE. The CDR3 has 15 residues. Trimming cost V 0 bases and J 4 bases; bases outside gene matches: 4. Here immunoSEQ multiplex PCR was the method, and the copy in TCRdb shows in-frame clones only, minus some. The sample consists of more than 45,000 clones, approximately 92% of them appearing once. This rearrangement joins TRBV5-8 to TRBJ1-5; TRBD1 matches 7 bases. The source is a female donor with multiple sclerosis, enrolled in a pregnancy study. The sample in question was CD4+ T cells from peripheral blood mononuclear cells, obtained after pregnancy. The CDR3 sequence: CASSLGDSSNQPQHF. CDR3 bases: TGTGCCAGCAGCTTGGGGGACAGCTCGAATCAGCCCCAGCATTTT.